This T cell receptor beta chain comes out of a study of T-cell reconstitution after alpha-beta-depleted transplantation in children. Many counts were recorded for this clonotype. V dropped 3 bases and J dropped 4 bases, with 13 bases sitting between them. The CDR3 contains 14 residues. CDR1 SGHTA and CDR2 FQGNSA come from the germline V gene. Researchers prepared the TCRbeta library using unique molecular identifiers, the study reports. TCRdb re-called the PCR reads through MiXCR, storing one row per CDR3 protein. This table holds a few hundred thousand distinct CDR3 sequences, roughly an eighth found once.

Source: PBMCs from the stem cell graft donor, taken from the stem cell graft. The chain couples TRBV7-2 to TRBJ2-7; possible D gene TRBD1, 5 bases. This receptor was obtained from a human donor who donated a stem cell graft to a child with combined immunodeficiency. DNA for the CDR3: TGTGCCAGCAGCTTTACTTCAGGGTTTTACGAGCAGTACTTC. This translates into CASSFTSGFYEQYF.